These T cell receptor beta chains were read from a single sample in a study of T cell changes during pregnancy in multiple sclerosis. Assay used: immunoSEQ multiplex PCR; TCRdb lists only in-frame clones, some missing. Altogether about 58,000 clones are present, less than 95% being singletons, with the ten largest covering approximately 0.49%. Here the sequenced sample was CD4+ T cells from peripheral blood mononuclear cells, taken after pregnancy. The receptors originated from a female donor in good health, enrolled as a control in a pregnancy study. Both conserved end residues are part of each CDR3. D genes are given only for firm matches. Not all rows give a size; the values are once, few, many and, for expanded clones, a class.

v_call	d_call	clone_size	j_call	cdr3_aa	cdr3_nt
TRBV7-2	NA	NA	TRBJ2-3	CASSLVEASTDTQYF	TGTGCCAGCAGCTTAGTCGAGGCTAGCACAGATACGCAGTATTTT
TRBV29-1	TRBD2	NA	TRBJ2-1	CSVVSTGGRSEQFF	TGCAGCGTTGTCTCAACGGGGGGGCGGAGCGAGCAGTTCTTC
TRBV5-6	NA	NA	TRBJ2-3	CASSLMPDTQYF	TGTGCCAGCAGCCTAATGCCAGATACGCAGTATTTT
TRBV7-2	NA	NA	TRBJ1-2	CASSLATGQIYGYTF	TGTGCCAGCAGCTTAGCTACCGGACAGATCTATGGCTACACCTTC
TRBV20-1	NA	NA	TRBJ2-3	CSALRADTQYF	TGCAGTGCTCTGAGGGCAGATACGCAGTATTTT
TRBV7-9	TRBD1	NA	TRBJ2-7	CASSRQGWGYEQYF	TGTGCCAGCAGCAGACAGGGTTGGGGCTACGAGCAGTACTTC
TRBV10-3	TRBD1	NA	TRBJ1-3	CAIRGTGESGNTIYF	TGTGCCATCAGGGGGACAGGAGAATCTGGAAACACCATATATTTT
TRBV19	NA	NA	TRBJ1-5	CASSVATSQDQPQHF	TGTGCCAGTAGTGTAGCAACATCTCAAGATCAGCCCCAGCATTTT
TRBV5-1	TRBD2	once	TRBJ2-5	CASSLQAGGQETQYF	TGCGCCAGCAGCTTGCAAGCGGGGGGGCAAGAGACCCAGTACTTC
TRBV30	NA	NA	TRBJ2-1	CAEALWGGSNEQFF	TGTGCCGAGGCTTTGTGGGGGGGCTCCAATGAGCAGTTCTTC
TRBV7-9	TRBD2	NA	TRBJ2-5	CASSFALAGGAQETQYF	TGTGCCAGCAGCTTTGCCCTAGCGGGGGGGGCCCAAGAGACCCAGTACTTC
TRBV29-1	NA	NA	TRBJ2-3	CSTPGDTRTDTQYF	TGCAGCACGCCCGGGGACACTCGCACAGATACGCAGTATTTT
TRBV6-4	NA	NA	TRBJ2-3	CASSPGLFGTDTQYF	TGTGCCAGCAGTCCCGGACTGTTCGGTACAGATACGCAGTATTTT
TRBV19	NA	NA	TRBJ1-2	CASSIAGDIVGYTF	TGTGCCAGTAGTATCGCAGGGGATATAGTAGGCTACACCTTC
TRBV5-6	NA	NA	TRBJ1-5	CASSVGKLDNQPQHF	TGTGCCAGCAGCGTGGGCAAGTTAGACAATCAGCCCCAGCATTTT
TRBV5-6	NA	NA	TRBJ1-1	CASSAGGLQGSMGIEAFF	TGTGCCAGCAGCGCGGGGGGCCTACAAGGAAGCATGGGCATTGAAGCTTTCTTT
TRBV2	NA	NA	TRBJ2-3	CASRTGTDTQYF	TGTGCCAGCAGAACAGGGACAGATACGCAGTATTTT